Each of the 25 T cell receptor beta chains below was sequenced from the same sample in a study of blood T cell repertoires in COVID-19. The table came from immunoSEQ multiplex PCR; TCRdb's copy has only in-frame clones and leaves some out. The table records almost 500,000 clones, around nine tenths of them present only once. The specimen was PBMCs or T cells enriched from blood (not recorded which). These receptors were taken from a woman aged 55-70 years who had recovered from COVID-19.

V usage is TRBV27 and J usage is TRBJ1-4; D possibly corresponds to TRBD1 (6 bases). Trimming cost V 5 bases and J 8 bases, with 18 bases left between them. The CDR3 extends over 15 amino acids. Germline V lookup: CDR1 MNHEY, CDR2 SMNVEV (reference sequence). CDR3 sequence: CASSQGNGVYEKLFF. CDR3 nucleotide sequence: TGTGCCAGCAGTCAGGGGAACGGGGTATACGAAAAACTGTTTTTT.

J is TRBJ1-3 and V is TRBV13; TRBD1 matches 8 bases. This CDR3 comprises 15 residues. Germline values: CDR1 PRHDT, CDR2 FYEKMQ (reference sequence). With V trimmed by 1 base and J by 4 bases, 3 bases remained unmatched. The CDR3 DNA follows: TGTGCCAGCAGCTTAGCAGGGGGCTCAGGAAACACCATATATTTT. Its protein is CASSLAGGSGNTIYF.

The rearrangement uses TRBV5-1 and TRBJ2-2, with a weak D call TRBD2 (5 bases). The CDR3 covers 14 residues. The V gene's germline CDR1 is SGHRS and CDR2 YFSETQ. The V end was cut by 5 bases, the J end by 0 bases, with 8 bases between. This CDR3 reads CASRRGPNTGELFF. In DNA form, the CDR3 reads TGCGCCAGCAGGAGAGGGCCGAACACCGGGGAGCTGTTTTTT.

The chain links TRBV11-2 to TRBJ1-4; 8 nucleotides agree with TRBD1. The CDR3 runs to 16 residues. Germline CDR1 is SGHAT and CDR2 is FQNNGV. Germline trimming cut 2 bases from V and 4 bases from J; bases unmatched to any gene: 6. CDR3 protein: CASSLFIGQGNEKLFF. CDR3 bases: TGTGCCAGCAGCTTATTTATAGGACAGGGTAATGAAAAACTGTTTTTT. Drawing the rest from reference TRBV11-2 and TRBJ1-4, the complete variable domain is EAGVAQSPRYKIIEKRQSVAFWCNPISGHATLYWYQQILGQGPKLLIQFQNNGVVDDSQLPKDRFSAERLKGVDSTLKIQPAKLEDSAVYLCASSLFIGQGNEKLFFGSGTQLSVL.

The chain is built from TRBV28 and TRBJ2-7, with 9 nucleotides matching TRBD1. The CDR3 length is 15 residues. The V gene's germline CDR1 is MDHEN and CDR2 SYDVKM. The V segment lost 7 bases and the J segment 3 bases; nucleotides outside the gene matches: 10. DNA for the CDR3: TGTGCCAGCATACCCCGGGACAGGGCAAGCTACGAGCAGTACTTC. The encoded protein is CASIPRDRASYEQYF.

The V gene is TRBV30, the J gene TRBJ1-1; 8 positions agree with TRBD1. This CDR3 spans 16 amino acids. Germline CDR1 GTSNPN, CDR2 SVGIG (reference sequence). Trimming removed 0 bases from V and 5 bases from J; junction bases left unmatched: 11. The CDR3: CAWSVSRTGRGTEAFF. The DNA of the CDR3 is TGTGCCTGGAGTGTCTCCCGGACAGGGAGAGGGACTGAAGCTTTCTTT. The whole variable domain, filled in from reference TRBV30 and TRBJ1-1, reads SQTIHQWPATLVQPVGSPLSLECTVEGTSNPNLYWYRQAAGRGLQLLFYSVGIGQISSEVPQNLSASRPQDRQFILSSKKLLLSDSGFYLCAWSVSRTGRGTEAFFGQGTRLTVV.

This clone was seen once. The rearrangement uses TRBV4-1 and TRBJ2-2; tentative D call: TRBD2 (5 bases). V lost 3 bases, J lost 2 bases, and 16 bases lay in between. CDR3 size: 17 residues. Germline CDR1 reads MGHRA; CDR2 reads YSYEKL. The CDR3 DNA reads TGCGCCAGCAGCCATCTCTTGAGGGTCTTAAACACCGGGGAGCTGTTTTTT. This codes for CASSHLLRVLNTGELFF.

This sequence joins TRBV20-1 and TRBJ1-2, with unresolved D. CDR1 is DFQATT, CDR2 SNEGSKA, per germline (reference sequence). The CDR3 loop spans 11 amino acids. The V end was cut by 5 bases, the J end by 2 bases, with 6 bases between. This CDR3 is CSAYTNYGYTF. The CDR3 DNA follows: TGCAGTGCTTATACAAACTATGGCTACACCTTC.

The CDR3 loop reads CASSQGGEKLFF. The CDR3 DNA reads as TGTGCCAGCAGCCAAGGAGGGGAAAAACTGTTTTTT. This rearrangement joins TRBV3-1 (or the pseudogene TRBV3-2) to TRBJ1-4; D call uncertain. The CDR3 totals 12 residues. Trimming pared 1 base from V and 8 bases from J, leaving 5 bases between. Germline assignment: CDR1 LGHDT and CDR2 YNNKEL (reference sequence).

The CDR3, as DNA: TGTGCCATCACCTTAAACAGGGACTATGGCTACACCTTC. Translation: CAITLNRDYGYTF. V is TRBV10-3 and J is TRBJ1-2, with D perhaps matching TRBD1 (6 bases). Trimming cost V 7 bases and J 3 bases, with 12 bases left between them. This CDR3 contains 13 residues. In germline, CDR1 is ENHRY, CDR2 SYGVKD.

This chain links TRBV6-5 with TRBJ2-2; 10 positions match TRBD1. J lost 3 bases, V lost 10 bases, and 8 bases had no gene match. The germline V gene encodes CDR1 MNHEY and CDR2 SVGAGI. CDR3 length: 15 amino acids. CDR3 coding DNA: TGTGCCACCGAGACAGGGGGCGTCGACACCGGGGAGCTGTTTTTT. This sequence encodes CATETGGVDTGELFF.

The chain links TRBV2 to TRBJ2-3; TRBD1 matches 9 bases. From germline, CDR1 is SNHLY and CDR2 FYNNEI. The CDR3 sequence is 14 residues long. V was clipped by 5 bases and J by 5 bases; unmatched bases: 5. CDR3 sequence reads: CASSFDRGGDTQYF. CDR3 bases: TGTGCCAGCAGTTTCGACAGGGGGGGAGATACGCAGTATTTT. The entire variable domain, with the rest obtained from reference TRBV2 and TRBJ2-3, is as follows: EPEVTQTPSHQVTQMGQEVILRCVPISNHLYFYWYRQILGQKVEFLVSFYNNEISEKSEIFDDQFSVERPDGSNFTLKIRSTKLEDSAMYFCASSFDRGGDTQYFGPGTRLTVL.

The chain combines TRBV19 with TRBJ2-1, with 8 bases fitting TRBD2. Germline lookup yields CDR1 LNHDA and CDR2 SQIVND (reference sequence). The CDR3 covers 16 residues. The V segment lost 1 base and the J segment 5 bases; nucleotides outside the gene matches: 7. Here the CDR3 reads CASSIGGGGTHNEQFF. The CDR3 nucleotides read TGTGCCAGTAGTATAGGCGGCGGGGGGACCCACAATGAGCAGTTCTTC.

For the CDR3, the DNA is TGTGCCAGTAGTATGACAGGACTCACAGATACGCAGTATTTT. Encoded protein: CASSMTGLTDTQYF. The chain combines TRBV19 with TRBJ2-3; D is possibly TRBD1 (6 bases). Germline CDR1 and CDR2: LNHDA and SQIVND (reference sequence). The CDR3 is 14 amino acids. V dropped 3 bases and J dropped 2 bases, with 9 bases sitting between them.

This chain uses TRBV4-2 with TRBJ2-5, with TRBD2 matching over 10 bases. With V trimmed by 1 base and J by 8 bases, 13 bases remained unmatched. This CDR3 has 17 amino acids. Per the germline V gene, CDR1 is LGHNA and CDR2 is YNFKEQ. CDR3 bases: TGTGCCAGCAGCCAAGGGCTGAGCGGGGGGGGGATTCTAACCCAGTACTTC. Translating it yields CASSQGLSGGGILTQYF.

The genes are TRBV5-1 and TRBJ1-1, with a weak D call TRBD1 (6 bases). Germline CDR1 reads SGHRS; CDR2 reads YFSETQ. V gave up 2 bases and J gave up 3 bases, with 11 bases separating them. The CDR3 covers 14 residues. The CDR3: CASSFGQTYTEAFF. For the CDR3, the DNA is TGCGCCAGCAGCTTCGGACAGACCTACACTGAAGCTTTCTTT. The full variable domain, completed using reference TRBV5-1 and TRBJ1-1, is KAGVTQTPRYLIKTRGQQVTLSCSPISGHRSVSWYQQTPGQGLQFLFEYFSETQRNKGNFPGRFSGRQFSNSRSEMNVSTLELGDSALYLCASSFGQTYTEAFFGQGTRLTVV.

The chain has TRBV2 and TRBJ1-1; 7 bases are a match to TRBD1. This CDR3 spans 14 amino acids. Germline loops: CDR1 SNHLY, CDR2 FYNNEI. V lost 7 bases and J lost 5; bases outside the gene matches: 10. The CDR3 region has the DNA TGTGCCAGCATTTTAGGGGGCGTGGGGACTGAAGCTTTCTTT. Amino acids: CASILGGVGTEAFF.

The V and J genes are TRBV30 and TRBJ1-5, with D possibly TRBD1 on 6 matching bases. The germline gives CDR1 GTSNPN, CDR2 SVGIG (reference sequence). The CDR3 loop spans 13 amino acids. V was trimmed by 5 bases and J by 1 base, leaving 9 bases between them. CDR3 sequence (DNA): TGTGCCTGGGGGCAGGGGAGCAATCAGCCCCAGCATTTT. Encoded protein: CAWGQGSNQPQHF.

The chain recombines TRBV13 with TRBJ1-1; D might be TRBD1 (6 bases). Germline V gene data show CDR1 as PRHDT and CDR2 as FYEKMQ (reference sequence). This CDR3 contains 14 residues. V lost 4 bases, J lost 6 bases, and 15 bases lay in between. CDR3: CASSSEQGLPEAFF. CDR3 DNA: TGTGCCAGCAGCTCCGAGCAGGGGCTACCTGAAGCTTTCTTT.

This chain links TRBV5-1 with TRBJ1-1, with a possible D match to TRBD1 (6 bases). Looked up from germline, CDR1 is SGHRS and CDR2 is YFSETQ. Trimming removed 4 bases from V and 0 bases from J, with 13 bases in between. CDR3 length equals 15 residues. In nucleotides, the CDR3 is TGCGCCAGCAGCAGAAACAGGGACATGAACACTGAAGCTTTCTTT. It is translated as CASSRNRDMNTEAFF.

The chain joins TRBV18 to TRBJ1-3; 7 bases match TRBD1. The length of the CDR3 is 16 residues. CDR1 KGHSH and CDR2 LQKENI come from the germline V gene. Trimming removed 3 bases from V and 2 bases from J; junction bases left unmatched: 7. The CDR3, as DNA: TGTGCCAGCTCACCGGGTATGGGACAGACTGGAAACACCATATATTTT. Protein: CASSPGMGQTGNTIYF.

The rearrangement links TRBV5-4 to TRBJ2-2; TRBD2 matches 8 bases. Trimming removed 3 bases from V and 2 bases from J; junction bases left unmatched: 3. CDR1 and CDR2 (germline): SGHNT, YYREEE (reference sequence). The CDR3 sequence is 15 residues long. The CDR3 DNA is TGTGCCAGCAGCTCCCGGACTAGCAACACCGGGGAGCTGTTTTTT. It codes for CASSSRTSNTGELFF. The entire variable domain, with the rest obtained from reference TRBV5-4 and TRBJ2-2, is as follows: ETGVTQSPTHLIKTRGQQVTLRCSSQSGHNTVSWYQQALGQGPQFIFQYYREEENGRGNFPPRFSGLQFPNYSSELNVNALELDDSALYLCASSSRTSNTGELFFGEGSRLTVL.

The chain has TRBV11-3 and TRBJ2-3, with TRBD2 matching 8 bases. The V gene's germline CDR1 is SGHNT and CDR2 YENEEA. This CDR3 region has 18 residues. The junction had 11 bases not matched to a gene; V was cut back by 1 base and J by 2 bases. Written as DNA, the CDR3 is TGTGCCAGCAGCTTAGGCCCGGTTGGAGCGGGGGACACAGATACGCAGTATTTT. Translated: CASSLGPVGAGDTDTQYF.

This clone has only one observation. V and J are TRBV6-5 and TRBJ2-7; possibly TRBD2 for D (6 bases). CDR3 length: 15 residues. V lost 2 bases to trimming and J lost 3 bases, with 14 bases between them. The germline gives CDR1 MNHEY, CDR2 SVGAGI. The CDR3 reads CASSYAGGGFYEQYF. DNA of the CDR3: TGTGCCAGCAGTTACGCCGGGGGTGGATTCTACGAGCAGTACTTC.

The CDR3, as DNA: TGTGCCAGCAGCTCCCTAGACCCTTTCCGGGTATACAATGAGCAGTTCTTC. This encodes CASSSLDPFRVYNEQFF. The chain combines TRBV5-8 with TRBJ2-1; D unresolved. V was pared by 3 bases and J by 4 bases, with 20 bases between. The germline CDR1 and CDR2 sequences are SGHTS and YDEGEE. This CDR3 is built from 17 residues.